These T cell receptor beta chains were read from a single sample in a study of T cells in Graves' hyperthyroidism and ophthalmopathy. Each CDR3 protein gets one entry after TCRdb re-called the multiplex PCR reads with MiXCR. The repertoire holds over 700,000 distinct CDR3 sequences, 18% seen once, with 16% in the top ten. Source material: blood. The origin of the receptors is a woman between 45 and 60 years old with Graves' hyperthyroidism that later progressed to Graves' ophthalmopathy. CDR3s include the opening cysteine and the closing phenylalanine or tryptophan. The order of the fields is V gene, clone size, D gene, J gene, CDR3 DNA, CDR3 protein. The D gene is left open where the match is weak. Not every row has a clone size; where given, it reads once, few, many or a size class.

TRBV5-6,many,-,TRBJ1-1,TGTGCCAGCAGCTTGACGACTGAAGCTTTCTTT,CASSLTTEAFF
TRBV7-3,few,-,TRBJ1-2,TGTGCCAGCAGCAGCAGGGTTTCGGCTAACTATGGCTACACCTTC,CASSSRVSANYGYTF
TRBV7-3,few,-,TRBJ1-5,TGTGCCAGCAGCCCCAACTTGGGACTGAGCAATCAGCCCCAGCATTTT,CASSPNLGLSNQPQHF
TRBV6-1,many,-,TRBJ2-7,TGTGCCAGCAGGGTCTTAGACGGGACGGCCGAGCAGTACTTC,CASRVLDGTAEQYF
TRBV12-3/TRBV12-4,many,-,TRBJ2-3,TGTGCCAGCAGTTTCGTCGGGACTTCCACAGATACGCAGTATTTT,CASSFVGTSTDTQYF
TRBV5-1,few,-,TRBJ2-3,TGCGCCAGCTGGGGCAGGGGCACAGATACGCAGTATTTT,CASWGRGTDTQYF
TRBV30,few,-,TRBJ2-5,TGTGCCTGGAGTGTACACCAGGGGGGGGGCCAAGAGACCCAGTACTTC,CAWSVHQGGGQETQYF
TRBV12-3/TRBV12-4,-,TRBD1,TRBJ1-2,TGTGCCAGCAGTTTTTGGGGGGAGAAGACAGGGTATGGCTACACCTTC,CASSFWGEKTGYGYTF
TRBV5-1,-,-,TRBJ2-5,TGCGCCAGCAGCTTGGTTATCGGGGGGCTACAAGAGACCCAGTACTTC,CASSLVIGGLQETQYF
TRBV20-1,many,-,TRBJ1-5,TGCAGTGCTAGTTCCCGAGGGGATAGCAATCAGCCCCAGCATTTT,CSASSRGDSNQPQHF
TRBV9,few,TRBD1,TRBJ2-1,TGTGCCAGCAGCGTACGACAGGGGGCTAGGGATGAGCAGTTCTTC,CASSVRQGARDEQFF
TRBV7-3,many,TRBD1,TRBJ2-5,TGTGCCAGCAGGTCCGGGACAGGGAGTGGAGAGACCCAGTACTTC,CASRSGTGSGETQYF
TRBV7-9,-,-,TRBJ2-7,TGTGCCAGCAGCTCCCTAACCTACGAGCAGTACTTC,CASSSLTYEQYF
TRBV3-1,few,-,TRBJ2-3,TGTGCCAGCAGCCAAGACTCCTCGGATACGCAGTATTTT,CASSQDSSDTQYF
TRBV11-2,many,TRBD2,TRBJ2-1,TGTGCCAGCAGCCCTTATAGGACTAGCGGGAGTGACAATGAGCAGTTCTTC,CASSPYRTSGSDNEQFF
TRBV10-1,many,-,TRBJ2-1,TGCGCCAGCAGTGAAGGGTCCAATGAGCAGTTCTTC,CASSEGSNEQFF
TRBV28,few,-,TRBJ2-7,TGTGCCAGCAACGGAGGGGGATTAATCTACGAGCAGTACTTC,CASNGGGLIYEQYF
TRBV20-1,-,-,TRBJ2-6,TGCAGTGCTACAGGGTCCAACTCTGGGGCCAACGTCCTGACTTTC,CSATGSNSGANVLTF
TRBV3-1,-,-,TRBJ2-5,TGTGCCAGCAGCCCGTCGGGCCCCCAAGAGACCCAGTACTTC,CASSPSGPQETQYF
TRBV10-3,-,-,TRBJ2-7,TGTGCCATCGGGATGAATGGTGACGAGCAGTACTTC,CAIGMNGDEQYF
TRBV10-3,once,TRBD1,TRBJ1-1,TGTGCCATCAGTGAGGCCGGGACAGGGAGCGGGAGCACTGAAGCTTTCTTT,CAISEAGTGSGSTEAFF
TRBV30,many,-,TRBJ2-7,TGTGCCTGGACCCTCGACAGGTTCGCCTACGAGCAGTACTTC,CAWTLDRFAYEQYF
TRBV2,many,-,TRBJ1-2,TGTGCCAGCAGTTTGAACCGAGGAGACTATGGCTACACCTTC,CASSLNRGDYGYTF
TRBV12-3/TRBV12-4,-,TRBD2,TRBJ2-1,TGTGCCAGCAGTTTAATGGGGGGGGGCTCCTACAATGAGCAGTTCTTC,CASSLMGGGSYNEQFF
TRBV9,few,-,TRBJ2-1,TGTGCCAGCAGCGTGAGGCACAATGAGCAGTTCTTC,CASSVRHNEQFF
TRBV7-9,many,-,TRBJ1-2,TGTGCCAGCAGCCCCCGGCTCGGTCACGCTAACTATGGCTACACCTTC,CASSPRLGHANYGYTF
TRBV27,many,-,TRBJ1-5,TGTGCCAGCAGTCAAAGGAATCAGCCCCAGCATTTT,CASSQRNQPQHF
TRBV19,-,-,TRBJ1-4,TGTGCCAGTAGTACGGGACATATGAATGAAAAACTGTTTTTT,CASSTGHMNEKLFF